The 26 T cell receptor beta chains reported below all come from one sample, sequenced in a study of control samples from healthy donors and cancer patients. The protocol was immunoSEQ multiplex PCR, while the TCRdb copy is restricted to in-frame clones and leaves out a portion. The sample contains about 51,000 clones, approximately 90% of which appear only once. The specimen was PBMCs. The receptors come from a man in his forties or fifties with colorectal cancer.

This sequence joins TRBV10-3 and TRBJ2-1; TRBD2 might be the D (6 bases). The V and J ends lost 4 bases and 0 bases respectively, with 10 bases between them. The germline V gene encodes CDR1 ENHRY and CDR2 SYGVKD. This CDR3 contains 15 residues. The CDR3 loop reads CAISGGLGSYNEQFF. CDR3 nucleotides: TGTGCCATCAGTGGGGGACTCGGCTCCTACAATGAGCAGTTCTTC.

This clone has just one count. The V and J genes are TRBV6-5 and TRBJ1-1; TRBD1 is a possible D gene (5 bases). The ends were cut back, 4 bases at V and 2 bases at J, with 8 bases in the middle. CDR3 size: 13 residues. From germline, CDR1 is MNHEY and CDR2 SVGAGI. CDR3 region: CASSSGHNTEAFF. CDR3 nucleotides: TGTGCCAGCAGTTCCGGACACAACACTGAAGCTTTCTTT.

The table lists this clone with a few counts. The rearrangement joins TRBV7-2 to TRBJ2-7; 7 bases agree with TRBD1. V was clipped by 4 bases and J by 3 bases; unmatched bases: 6. CDR1 and CDR2 from the germline V gene are SGHTA and FQGNSA. This CDR3 spans 14 amino acids. CDR3 region: CASSSRTGGYEQYF. The CDR3 region has the DNA TGTGCCAGCAGCTCACGGACAGGAGGCTACGAGCAGTACTTC. The full variable domain, its missing parts supplied by reference TRBV7-2 and TRBJ2-7, is GAGVSQSPSNKVTEKGKDVELRCDPISGHTALYWYRQSLGQGLEFLIYFQGNSAPDKSGLPSDRFSAERTGGSVSTLTIQRTQQEDSAVYLCASSSRTGGYEQYFGPGTRLTVT.

DNA of the CDR3: TGCGCCAGCAGTGAAGCTAGCGGGAGCGATGAGCAGTTCTTC. It codes for CASSEASGSDEQFF. The chain joins TRBV10-1 to TRBJ2-1, with 10 bases lining up with TRBD2. From germline, CDR1 is WNHNN and CDR2 SYGVQD (reference sequence). V lost 3 bases and J lost 8; bases outside the gene matches: 4. This CDR3 spans 14 amino acids.

The chain has TRBV28 and TRBJ1-2, with 12 nucleotides matching TRBD1. There are 16 residues in the CDR3. Per germline, CDR1 MDHEN and CDR2 SYDVKM. The V gene end was trimmed by 4 bases and the J gene end by 7 bases; junction bases not matched to a gene: 10. The CDR3 nucleotides read TGTGCCAGCAGTTCCGGGACAGGGGGCGCTTTGGGTGGCTACACCTTC. Its protein product is CASSSGTGGALGGYTF.

The rearrangement joins TRBV28 to TRBJ2-6; 8 positions agree with TRBD2. V trimming: 5 bases; J trimming: 3 bases; junction bases outside the gene matches: 12. CDR1 and CDR2 from the germline V gene are MDHEN and SYDVKM. CDR3 length equals 18 residues. This chain's CDR3 is CASSLPGGGFVGANVLTF. CDR3 DNA sequence: TGTGCCAGCAGTCTCCCCGGGGGGGGATTCGTTGGGGCCAACGTCCTGACTTTC.

The chain joins TRBV7-3 to TRBJ1-6; tentatively, D is TRBD1 (5 bases). This CDR3 has 12 amino acids. From germline, CDR1 is SGHTA and CDR2 FQGTGA. V gave up 5 bases and J gave up 16 bases, with 15 bases separating them. Here the CDR3 DNA reads TGTGCCAGCAGCCTTCTCCGGGGGGGACTCCACTTT. It encodes CASSLLRGGLHF.

DNA for the CDR3: TGCGCCAGCAGCTTCTGGAGTCTGGAACTAGCGGGAGGGCTCGGTACGCAGTATTTT. The encoded protein is CASSFWSLELAGGLGTQYF. V usage is TRBV5-1 and J usage is TRBJ2-3, with 13 bases matching TRBD2. The V and J ends lost 2 bases and 8 bases, in that order; junction bases with no gene match: 17. Germline lookup yields CDR1 SGHRS and CDR2 YFSETQ. This CDR3 spans 19 amino acids.

This clone was seen a single time. The chain links TRBV19 to TRBJ1-6, with 7 bases that match TRBD1. Trimming took 8 bases from V and 6 from J; bases not matched to a gene: 7. The CDR3 covers 14 residues. Germline V gene lookup returns CDR1 LNHDA and CDR2 SQIVND (reference sequence). The DNA of the CDR3 is TGTGCCAGTGCTGGGACAGTAGTTAATTCACCCCTCCACTTT. It translates to CASAGTVVNSPLHF.

The chain has TRBV11-2 and TRBJ1-6; maybe TRBD1 (5 bases). The CDR3 covers 17 residues. Germline CDR1 SGHAT, CDR2 FQNNGV. Trimming took 5 bases from V and 0 from J, leaving 14 bases between them. The CDR3 DNA sequence: TGTGCCAGCAGCCCTATAGGGGCTGACTCCTATAATTCACCCCTCCACTTT. It yields the protein CASSPIGADSYNSPLHF.

The chain combines TRBV18 with TRBJ1-3, with 9 bases fitting TRBD1. This CDR3 contains 17 residues. The germline V gene has CDR1 KGHSH and CDR2 LQKENI. V shed 3 bases and J 4 bases; nucleotides not matched to a gene: 10. The CDR3 coding sequence is TGTGCCAGCTCACCGGGACAGGGTTTGGGATCCGGAAACACCATATATTTT. This gives the protein CASSPGQGLGSGNTIYF.

The chain employs TRBV15 and TRBJ1-1; D might be TRBD1 (6 bases). Trimming pared 0 bases from V and 0 bases from J, leaving 8 bases between. This CDR3 is built from 15 residues. Germline V gene sequence: CDR1 LNHNV, CDR2 YYDKDF (reference sequence). The CDR3 protein is CATSREGTLNTEAFF. The CDR3 nucleotides are TGTGCCACCAGCAGAGAGGGGACACTGAACACTGAAGCTTTCTTT.

The chain links TRBV5-1 to TRBJ2-5; no reliable D call. This CDR3 contains 15 residues. V lost 2 bases to trimming and J lost 2 bases, with 13 bases between them. CDR1 and CDR2 (germline): SGHRS, YFSETQ. The CDR3 here is CASSLSVPLQETQYF. In DNA, the CDR3 is TGCGCCAGCAGCTTATCTGTCCCCCTTCAAGAGACCCAGTACTTC.

This rearrangement joins TRBV13 to TRBJ2-1, with 10 bases lining up with TRBD1. The CDR3 is made up of 15 amino acids. With 6 bases clipped from V and 4 bases from J, the junction kept 6 bases outside the gene matches. CDR1 and CDR2 from the germline V gene are PRHDT and FYEKMQ (reference sequence). The CDR3 coding sequence is TGTGCCAGCAGTTCACGGGACAGGGGTTACAATGAGCAGTTCTTC. It translates to CASSSRDRGYNEQFF.

The chain is built from TRBV19 and TRBJ1-2; possible D gene TRBD1, 5 bases. This CDR3 contains 13 residues. The V end was cut by 4 bases, the J end by 5 bases, with 11 bases between. In germline, CDR1 is LNHDA, CDR2 SQIVND (reference sequence). Here the CDR3 DNA reads TGTGCCAGTAGTACAGGGAGGGGATATGGCTACACCTTC. As protein: CASSTGRGYGYTF.

The chain uses TRBV19 and TRBJ2-6; TRBD1 is a possible D gene (5 bases). CDR1 is LNHDA and CDR2 is SQIVND in the germline V gene (reference sequence). The ends were cut back, 6 bases at V and 2 bases at J, with 26 bases in the middle. The CDR3 totals 20 residues. The CDR3, as DNA: TGTGCCAGTAGCCTTTCTCCCCTCAGGGTGAGAAGACCTGGGGCCAACGTCCTGACTTTC. It translates to CASSLSPLRVRRPGANVLTF.

The V and J genes are TRBV11-2 and TRBJ1-1; D call uncertain. This CDR3 has 15 residues. Germline loops: CDR1 SGHAT, CDR2 FQNNGV. V lost 1 base to trimming and J lost 3 bases, with 12 bases between them. Written as DNA, the CDR3 is TGTGCCAGCAGCTTAGCATCCACCTTCTACACTGAAGCTTTCTTT. It encodes CASSLASTFYTEAFF.

CDR3 sequence (DNA): TGTGCCAGCAGTTACCCGACCGGGACTAGCGGGAGGGCCTTTAACTACGAGCAGTACTTC. It translates to CASSYPTGTSGRAFNYEQYF. This chain joins TRBV6-2 or TRBV6-3 and TRBJ2-7, with TRBD2 identical over 16 bases. V was pared by 2 bases and J by 3 bases, with 13 bases of the junction left unmatched. The CDR3 has 20 amino acids. CDR1 is MNHEY and CDR2 is SVGEGT in the germline V gene.

The CDR3 coding sequence is TGCGCCAGCAGCCAAACTCCTAGCGGTGCCTACGAGCAGTACTTC. Its protein product is CASSQTPSGAYEQYF. The V and J genes are TRBV4-1 and TRBJ2-7, with 7 positions matching TRBD2. The CDR3 length is 15 residues. With V trimmed by 2 bases and J by 2 bases, 6 bases remained unmatched. CDR1 is MGHRA and CDR2 is YSYEKL in the germline V gene.

This chain links TRBV7-2 with TRBJ2-1; 11 bases are shared with TRBD2. CDR3 length: 16 amino acids. The trim removed 1 base at V and 9 bases at J, leaving 8 bases unmatched. Germline CDR1 is SGHTA and CDR2 is FQGNSA. CDR3 DNA sequence: TGTGCCAGCAGCTTAGAGGGTAGCGGGAGGGCGGGTGAGCAGTTCTTC. Translated: CASSLEGSGRAGEQFF. The full variable domain, in which reference TRBV7-2 and TRBJ2-1 provide the parts outside the CDR3, is GAGVSQSPSNKVTEKGKDVELRCDPISGHTALYWYRQSLGQGLEFLIYFQGNSAPDKSGLPSDRFSAERTGGSVSTLTIQRTQQEDSAVYLCASSLEGSGRAGEQFFGPGTRLTVL.

This chain links TRBV27 with TRBJ1-3, with D unresolved. The V gene lost 3 bases and the J gene lost 2 bases, with 5 bases spanning the gap. Germline V lookup: CDR1 MNHEY, CDR2 SMNVEV (reference sequence). The CDR3 spans 13 residues. The CDR3 spells CASSLQAGNTIYF. The CDR3 DNA reads as TGTGCCAGCAGTTTGCAGGCTGGAAACACCATATATTTT.

This chain joins TRBV9 and TRBJ2-3, with TRBD1 identical over 12 bases. CDR3 size: 20 residues. The V gene's germline CDR1 is SGDLS and CDR2 YYNGEE. The junction had 18 bases not matched to a gene; V was cut back by 3 bases and J by 4 bases. The CDR3 loop reads CASSAAISTWGTGGADTQYF. In nucleotides, the CDR3 is TGTGCCAGCAGCGCCGCGATCTCGACTTGGGGGACAGGGGGCGCAGATACGCAGTATTTT.

The rearrangement joins TRBV12-5 to TRBJ1-1, with TRBD1 as a possible D gene (5 bases). V dropped 5 bases and J dropped 1 base, with 8 bases sitting between them. The CDR3 spans 13 residues. Germline CDR1 LGHNT, CDR2 FRNRAP. CDR3 loop: CASGGTENTEAFF. The DNA for the CDR3 is TGTGCTAGTGGTGGGACTGAGAACACTGAAGCTTTCTTT.

This clone was detected a few times. This chain links TRBV7-5 with TRBJ1-5. TRBV7-5 is a pseudogene. This CDR3 spans 19 amino acids. The DNA for the CDR3 is TGTGCCAGAAGCTTAGAGTACCAGGGAGGGAAGGACCTTAATCAGCCCCAGCATTTT. It translates to CARSLEYQGGKDLNQPQHF.

This chain links TRBV18 with TRBJ1-3, with D tentatively TRBD1 (5 bases). CDR3 size: 16 residues. V lost 2 bases to trimming and J lost 8 bases, with 19 bases between them. CDR1 is KGHSH and CDR2 is LQKENI in the germline V gene. CDR3 DNA sequence: TGTGCCAGCTCACCAATCGAGGGGCCCAAAGTACACACCATATATTTT. Residues: CASSPIEGPKVHTIYF.

This chain uses TRBV7-9 with TRBJ1-1; D is perhaps TRBD1 (5 bases). The CDR3 covers 15 residues. Germline CDR1 SEHNR, CDR2 FQNEAQ (reference sequence). Trimming removed 2 bases at V and 2 bases at J, with 12 bases between. This chain's CDR3 is CASSLWVGGNTEAFF. CDR3 coding DNA: TGTGCCAGCAGCTTATGGGTCGGGGGAAACACTGAAGCTTTCTTT.